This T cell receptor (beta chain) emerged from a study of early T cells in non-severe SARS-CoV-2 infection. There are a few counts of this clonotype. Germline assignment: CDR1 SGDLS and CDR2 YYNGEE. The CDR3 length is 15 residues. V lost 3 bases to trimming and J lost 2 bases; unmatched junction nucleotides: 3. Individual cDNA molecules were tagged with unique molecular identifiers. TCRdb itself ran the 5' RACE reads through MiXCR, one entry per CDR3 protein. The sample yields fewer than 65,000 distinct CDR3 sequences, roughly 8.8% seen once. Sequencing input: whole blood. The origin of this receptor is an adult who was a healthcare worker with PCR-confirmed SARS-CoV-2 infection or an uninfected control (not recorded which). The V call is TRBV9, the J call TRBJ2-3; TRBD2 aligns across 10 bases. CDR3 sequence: CASSGLAGLTDTQYF. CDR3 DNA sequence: TGTGCCAGCAGCGGACTAGCGGGCCTCACAGATACGCAGTATTTT.